This T cell receptor (beta chain) was recorded in a study of shared clonotypes between healthy human individuals. Here immunoSEQ multiplex PCR was the method, and the copy in TCRdb shows in-frame clones only, minus some. Among about 490,000 clones listed, approximately 80% were seen once. The J segment lost 1 base and the V segment lost 4 bases, leaving 2 bases of the junction unmatched. The CDR3 loop spans 15 amino acids. Per the germline V gene, CDR1 is SGDLS and CDR2 is YYNGEE. Sequencing input: PBMCs. The TCR comes from a woman in her thirties or forties in good health. Some clones in this sample may be carry-over from other donors' samples. This chain uses TRBV9 with TRBJ2-2; 9 nucleotides align to TRBD2. The CDR3 reads CASSLSGRNTGELFF. CDR3 DNA sequence: TGTGCCAGCAGCCTTAGCGGGAGGAACACCGGGGAGCTGTTTTTT. Filled out from reference TRBV9 and TRBJ2-2, the complete variable domain reads DSGVTQTPKHLITATGQRVTLRCSPRSGDLSVYWYQQSLDQGLQFLIQYYNGEERAKGNILERFSAQQFPDLHSELNLSSLELGDSALYFCASSLSGRNTGELFFGEGSRLTVL.